The 10 T cell receptor beta chains below all came from one sample that was sequenced in a study of naive and memory T cell subsets. Study outcomes and limitations: Naive repertoires, especially CD8, held a few larger clonotypes, possibly memory cells re-expressing CD45RA.

Both TRBC1 and TRBC2 were covered by a beta constant-region primer of two equimolar oligonucleotides. Ligated cDNA was amplified by four rounds of PCR with nested alpha and beta constant-region primers and SP2. TCRdb analysed the UMI-ligation and nested PCR reads with MiXCR anew, one entry per CDR3 protein. The sample contains over 130,000 distinct CDR3 sequences, about 20% of which appear only once. No antigens are known for them. The specimen sequenced was naive CD8+ T cells from blood. Receptors were obtained from a human donor in good health.

The chain uses TRBV19 and TRBJ2-2, with 10 bases fitting TRBD2. Looked up from germline, CDR1 is LNHDA and CDR2 is SQIVND (reference sequence). After removal of 6 bases from V and 5 bases from J, the junction contained 6 bases not matched to a gene. This CDR3 spans 15 amino acids. The CDR3 DNA reads as TGTGCCAGTAGATCTAGCGGGGGATATACCGGGGAGCTGTTTTTT. The encoded protein is CASRSSGGYTGELFF. Full variable domain (missing parts from reference TRBV19 and TRBJ2-2): DGGITQSPKYLFRKEGQNVTLSCEQNLNHDAMYWYRQDPGQGLRLIYYSQIVNDFQKGDIAEGYSVSREKKESFPLTVTSAQKNPTAFYLCASRSSGGYTGELFFGEGSRLTVL.

In its sample, this clonotype was seen a few times. The chain carries TRBV2 and TRBJ1-1; D call uncertain. This CDR3 spans 13 amino acids. Germline CDR1 and CDR2: SNHLY and FYNNEI. Trimming took off 7 bases at V and 1 base at J, with 10 bases between the two ends. This chain's CDR3 is CASISQGNTEAFF. The CDR3 region has the DNA TGTGCCAGCATATCCCAAGGGAACACTGAAGCTTTCTTT.

This clonotype was recorded a few times. The V and J genes are TRBV27 and TRBJ1-1; a weak D match, TRBD1 (6 bases). V dropped 11 bases and J dropped 5 bases, with 30 bases sitting between them. CDR1 and CDR2 from the germline V gene are MNHEY and SMNVEV (reference sequence). The CDR3 sequence is 17 residues long. This CDR3 is CAPQIGRHDRKYTEAFF. The CDR3 coding sequence is TGTGCCCCTCAGATCGGGCGACACGACAGGAAATATACTGAAGCTTTCTTT.

The chain has TRBV7-9 and TRBJ2-7; D call uncertain. CDR1 and CDR2 (germline): SEHNR, FQNEAQ (reference sequence). Trimming removed 5 bases from V and 0 bases from J, with 5 bases in between. There are 12 residues in the CDR3. This CDR3 is CASSGHSYEQYF. CDR3 sequence (DNA): TGTGCCAGCAGCGGGCACTCCTACGAGCAGTACTTC.

V is TRBV4-3 and J is TRBJ2-5, with 7 bases matching TRBD1. The CDR3 is made up of 14 amino acids. Germline V gene lookup returns CDR1 LGHNA and CDR2 YSLEER. V was clipped by 1 base and J by 5 bases; unmatched bases: 4. CDR3 region: CASSQALRGETQYF. The CDR3 DNA reads as TGCGCCAGCAGCCAAGCGCTCAGGGGGGAGACCCAGTACTTC.

This clonotype was observed a handful of times. The CDR3 loop reads CASSVFQNTGELFF. The CDR3 DNA reads as TGTGCCAGCAGCGTCTTCCAGAACACCGGGGAGCTGTTTTTT. This chain links TRBV9 with TRBJ2-2; D ambiguous. The germline CDR1 and CDR2 sequences are SGDLS and YYNGEE. V lost 2 bases and J 1 base, leaving 6 bases between the germline ends. CDR3 length equals 14 residues.

This clonotype was seen repeatedly, ten times or more. This chain links TRBV7-9 with TRBJ1-1; D ambiguous. The CDR3 runs to 11 residues. The V gene lost 6 bases and the J gene lost 10 bases, with 12 bases spanning the gap. Germline CDR1 SEHNR, CDR2 FQNEAQ (reference sequence). The CDR3: CASSPDLGAFF. The DNA of the CDR3 is TGTGCCAGCAGTCCCGACCTGGGAGCTTTCTTT.

The chain employs TRBV10-2 and TRBJ2-3; unclear D gene. Germline CDR1 WSHSY, CDR2 SAAADI. This CDR3 comprises 11 residues. The germline V and J ends were trimmed by 5 bases and 3 bases, with 3 bases remaining between them. This CDR3 is CASSWTDTQYF. The CDR3 DNA sequence: TGCGCCAGCAGTTGGACAGATACGCAGTATTTT.

This clonotype has just a few counts. V gene TRBV5-4 combines with J gene TRBJ1-1; no reliable D call. Germline assignment: CDR1 SGHNT and CDR2 YYREEE (reference sequence). V lost 2 bases and J 4 bases, leaving 18 bases between the germline ends. The length of the CDR3 is 16 residues. CDR3 loop: CASSLGLADRTTEAFF. The CDR3 nucleotides are TGTGCCAGCAGCTTAGGATTGGCGGATAGAACCACTGAAGCTTTCTTT.

V is TRBV19 and J is TRBJ2-7; 9 positions match TRBD2. CDR1 and CDR2 (germline): LNHDA, SQIVND (reference sequence). V gave up 4 bases and J gave up 1 base; unmatched junction bases: 5. CDR3 size: 15 residues. The CDR3 DNA reads TGTGCCAGTAGTACGCGGGAGGGCGAATCCTACGAGCAGTACTTC. Translating gives CASSTREGESYEQYF.